The 3 T cell receptor beta chains presented below share a single source sample, sequenced in a study of cytomegalovirus exposure and HLA in healthy donors. 60 Vbeta and 13 Jbeta primers were used in PCR. Using immunoSEQ multiplex PCR, the repertoire was profiled, and TCRdb retains in-frame clones only, with some absent. The sample includes 130,000 to 150,000 clones, more than 70% of them seen just once. Sequencing was performed on PBMCs. The receptors stem from a woman aged 45-65 years in good health and CMV-seronegative.

The rearrangement uses TRBV4-1 and TRBJ2-5, with D perhaps matching TRBD2 (5 bases). Germline V gene lookup returns CDR1 MGHRA and CDR2 YSYEKL. Trimming removed 7 bases at V and 5 bases at J, with 20 bases between. This CDR3 has 15 residues. The CDR3 protein is CASKNKPLAGETQYF. The CDR3 nucleotides are TGCGCCAGCAAAAATAAGCCCCTAGCCGGGGAGACCCAGTACTTC.

V usage is TRBV6-1 and J usage is TRBJ1-2; D perhaps matches TRBD1 (6 bases). This CDR3 comprises 14 residues. Per germline, CDR1 MNHNS and CDR2 SASEGT. V dropped 7 bases and J dropped 5 bases, with 17 bases sitting between them. Written as DNA, the CDR3 is TGTGCCAGCACCAGAGACGGACAGTCTTATGGCTACACCTTC. Residues: CASTRDGQSYGYTF.

This clone was observed a handful of times. The chain is built from TRBV2 and TRBJ2-7; 8 positions match TRBD1. Per germline, CDR1 SNHLY and CDR2 FYNNEI. There are 15 residues in the CDR3. V trimming: 3 bases; J trimming: 2 bases; junction bases outside the gene matches: 6. CDR3 region: CASSDQDRAAYEQYF. In DNA form, the CDR3 reads TGTGCCAGCAGTGACCAGGACAGGGCGGCCTACGAGCAGTACTTC.